The clone carrying this T cell receptor (beta chain) was seen once. What it binds is not known. V lost 3 bases and J lost 8, with 14 bases in between. This CDR3 region has 13 residues. Per the germline V gene, CDR1 is SGDLS and CDR2 is YYNGEE. The data were taken from a study of post-analysis software for immune sequencing data. Broader study findings: The normalized Chao1 diversity of multiple sclerosis patients was significantly lower than that of controls. Elevated frequency relative to controls characterized roughly 5 TRBV segments in patients, TRBV5-6, TRBV5-1 and TRBV20-1 among them.

Prepared TCR beta cDNA libraries contained unique molecular identifiers. TCRdb re-called the PCR reads through MiXCR, storing one row per CDR3 protein. The table lists hundreds of thousands of distinct CDR3 sequences, 35% to 40% of them singletons, with around 5.2% in the top ten. Specimen: blood. V is TRBV9 and J is TRBJ1-1; D is possibly TRBD1 (5 bases). This clonotype originated in a girl between 5 and 17 years old with multiple sclerosis. CDR3 coding DNA: TGTGCCAGCAGCGAGACACCAGGGCGGGAAGCTTTCTTT. It translates to CASSETPGREAFF.